This is a list of T cell receptor beta chains from one sample in a study of blood T cell repertoires in COVID-19. The table came from immunoSEQ multiplex PCR; TCRdb's copy has only in-frame clones and leaves some out. The sample has a few hundred thousand clones; about 87% are singletons. Source material: peripheral blood. The source of these receptors is a woman aged 50 to 60 with acute or convalescent COVID-19. The CDR3 runs from the conserved cysteine through the conserved F or W. The D gene is left open where the match is weak. The size of a clone is reported for some rows only, either as once, few or many, or as a class for expanded clones.

j_call,d_call,v_call,clone_size,cdr3_nt,cdr3_aa
TRBJ2-1,TRBD1,TRBV3-1/TRBV3-2,NA,TGTGCCAGCAGCCCGGGACAGCAGATTTACAATGAGCAGTTCTTC,CASSPGQQIYNEQFF
TRBJ1-5,NA,TRBV5-1,NA,TGCGCCAGCAGCTTGGCCCCAGGCCAGCCCCAGCATTTT,CASSLAPGQPQHF
TRBJ2-1,NA,TRBV7-9,few,TGTGCCAGCAGCTTAGATCGGACTGCCCATTACAATGAGCAGTTCTTC,CASSLDRTAHYNEQFF
TRBJ2-1,NA,TRBV7-3,once,TGTGCCAGCAGCCCAGGCTCCGGACAGAGGATGTTTGAGCAGTTCTTC,CASSPGSGQRMFEQFF
TRBJ2-7,TRBD2,TRBV9,NA,TGTGCCAGCAGCGTAGGCGGGACTAGCGACTCCTACGAGCAGTACTTC,CASSVGGTSDSYEQYF
TRBJ2-2,TRBD2,TRBV7-3,NA,TGTGCCAGCAGCCCCGGGACTAGCAATCTCGGGGAGCTGTTTTTT,CASSPGTSNLGELFF
TRBJ1-1,NA,TRBV3-1/TRBV3-2,NA,TGTGCCAGCAGCCAAGTATCTAATGAAGCTTTCTTT,CASSQVSNEAFF
TRBJ2-3,NA,TRBV11-2,NA,TGTGCCAGCAGCTTAGGTTTCGTCTCAGATACGCAGTATTTT,CASSLGFVSDTQYF
TRBJ2-7,TRBD1,TRBV3-1/TRBV3-2,NA,TGTGCCAGCAGCCGAGGGACAGGGACGGCCTACGAGCAGTACTTC,CASSRGTGTAYEQYF
TRBJ1-2,TRBD1,TRBV5-4,NA,TGTGCCAGCAGACATGTTGTTGCCGACAGGGGTATTGGCTACACCTTC,CASRHVVADRGIGYTF
TRBJ1-4,TRBD1,TRBV28,NA,TGTGCCAGCAGCAGGACAGGGGCGGCTAATGAAAAACTGTTTTTT,CASSRTGAANEKLFF
TRBJ2-5,NA,TRBV6-5,NA,TGTGCCAGCAGCCCATCGACAGTTGAGCAAGAGACCCAGTACTTC,CASSPSTVEQETQYF
TRBJ2-7,NA,TRBV28,few,TGTGCCAGCAGCACAACGACAGGAAACTTCTACGAGCAGTACTTC,CASSTTTGNFYEQYF
TRBJ2-1,TRBD2,TRBV5-6,NA,TGTGCCAGCAGCCCGGACGGGGGACTAGTCGGCAATGAGCAGTTCTTC,CASSPDGGLVGNEQFF
TRBJ1-2,NA,TRBV23-1,NA,TGCGCCAGCAGTCAGTCGCCAGCTAACTATGGCTACACCTTC,CASSQSPANYGYTF
TRBJ2-2,NA,TRBV2,NA,TGTGCCAGCAGTGGGGCAGGCTACACCGGGGAGCTGTTTTTT,CASSGAGYTGELFF
TRBJ2-1,TRBD2,TRBV5-6,NA,TGTGCCAGCAGCCGCCTGGGGGAGGGAGACAATGAGCAGTTCTTC,CASSRLGEGDNEQFF
TRBJ2-5,TRBD2,TRBV30,NA,TGTGCCTGGAGCGAAGCGGGAGAACGCGAGACCCAGTACTTC,CAWSEAGERETQYF
TRBJ1-2,NA,TRBV5-1,NA,TGCGCCAGCAGCTTGGCGCCGGGGAACGGCTACACCTTC,CASSLAPGNGYTF
TRBJ1-5,TRBD1,TRBV15,NA,TGTGCCACCAGCAGGGACAGGGTTCCTCAGCCCCAGCATTTT,CATSRDRVPQPQHF